In its sample, the clone carrying this T cell receptor (beta chain) was seen many times. The sample comes from a study of blood T cell repertoires in COVID-19. Produced via immunoSEQ multiplex PCR; TCRdb's table is partial and in-frame only. The sample records tens of thousands of clones, approximately 80% being singletons. Sequenced material: PBMCs or T cells enriched from blood (not recorded which). The receptor comes from a woman aged 40 to 55 with acute COVID-19.

The CDR3 sequence is CASSLDQGARNTIYF. The CDR3 nucleotides read TGTGCCAGCAGCTTAGACCAGGGGGCACGAAACACCATATATTTT. V and J are TRBV7-6 and TRBJ1-3; TRBD1 matches at 8 bases. Germline CDR1 and CDR2: SGHVS and FNYEAQ. The CDR3 extends over 15 amino acids. Trimming took 1 base from V and 5 from J; bases not matched to a gene: 4.